The TCR beta chain under discussion was sequenced for a study of blood T cell repertoires in COVID-19. In the original workflow: Cell counts per sample came from amplifying reference gene primers. Libraries were prepared by immunoSEQ multiplex PCR; TCRdb keeps only in-frame clonotypes and omits some of them. That table is the source of V, J and clone size, and D and trimming were worked out from the DNA. This sample has roughly 320,000 clones, with roughly 85% found just once. This clonotype was sampled from a human donor in a cohort sampled during active COVID-19. Material for sequencing was peripheral blood.

CDR3 loop: CATSRDTRASGGQSYNEQFF. Written as DNA, the CDR3 is TGTGCCACCAGCAGAGATACCAGGGCTAGCGGGGGTCAATCCTACAATGAGCAGTTCTTC. The rearrangement joins TRBV15 to TRBJ2-1; 10 nucleotides match TRBD2. The CDR3 runs to 20 residues. CDR1 and CDR2 from the germline V gene are LNHNV and YYDKDF (reference sequence). The trim removed 0 bases at V and 1 base at J, leaving 12 bases unmatched.